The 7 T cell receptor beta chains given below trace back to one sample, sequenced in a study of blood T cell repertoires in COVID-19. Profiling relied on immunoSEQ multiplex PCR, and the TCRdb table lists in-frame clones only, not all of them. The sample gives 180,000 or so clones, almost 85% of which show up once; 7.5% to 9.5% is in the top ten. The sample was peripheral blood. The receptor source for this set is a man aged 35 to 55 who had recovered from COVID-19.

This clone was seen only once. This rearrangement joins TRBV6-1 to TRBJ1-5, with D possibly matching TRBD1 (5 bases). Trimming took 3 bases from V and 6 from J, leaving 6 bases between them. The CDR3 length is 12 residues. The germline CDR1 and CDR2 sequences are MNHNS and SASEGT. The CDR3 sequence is CASSDRVQPQHF. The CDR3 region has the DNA TGTGCCAGCAGTGACAGGGTTCAGCCCCAGCATTTT.

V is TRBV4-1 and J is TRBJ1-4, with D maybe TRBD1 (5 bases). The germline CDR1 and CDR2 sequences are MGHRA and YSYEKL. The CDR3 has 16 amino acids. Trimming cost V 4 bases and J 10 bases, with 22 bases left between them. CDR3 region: CASSLSRDFGPRKLFF. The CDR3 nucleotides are TGCGCCAGCAGCCTCAGCCGGGACTTCGGACCCCGAAAACTGTTTTTT.

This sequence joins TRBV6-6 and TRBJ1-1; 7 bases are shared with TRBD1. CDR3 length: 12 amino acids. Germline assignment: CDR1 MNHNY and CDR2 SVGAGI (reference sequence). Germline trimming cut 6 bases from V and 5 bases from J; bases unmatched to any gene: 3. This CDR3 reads CASSQGETEAFF. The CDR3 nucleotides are TGTGCCAGCAGCCAGGGGGAAACTGAAGCTTTCTTT.

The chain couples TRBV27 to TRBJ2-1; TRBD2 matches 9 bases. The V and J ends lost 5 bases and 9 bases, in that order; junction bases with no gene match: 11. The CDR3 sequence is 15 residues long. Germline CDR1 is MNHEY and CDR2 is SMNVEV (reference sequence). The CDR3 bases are TGTGCCAGCAGTCGCGCGGGCGGGGGGGCCGGTGAGCAGTTCTTC. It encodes CASSRAGGGAGEQFF.

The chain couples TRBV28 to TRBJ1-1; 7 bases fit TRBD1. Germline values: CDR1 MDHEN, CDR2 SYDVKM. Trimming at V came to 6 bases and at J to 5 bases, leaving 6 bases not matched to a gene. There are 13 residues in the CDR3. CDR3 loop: CASRPTGRTEAFF. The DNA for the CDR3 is TGTGCCAGCAGACCGACAGGGAGGACTGAAGCTTTCTTT.

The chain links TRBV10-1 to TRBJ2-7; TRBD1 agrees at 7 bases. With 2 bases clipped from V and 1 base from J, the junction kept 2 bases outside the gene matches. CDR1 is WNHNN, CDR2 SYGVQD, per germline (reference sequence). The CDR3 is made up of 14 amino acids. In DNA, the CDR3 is TGCGCCAGCAGTGAGGACAGGGTATCCTACGAGCAGTACTTC. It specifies CASSEDRVSYEQYF.

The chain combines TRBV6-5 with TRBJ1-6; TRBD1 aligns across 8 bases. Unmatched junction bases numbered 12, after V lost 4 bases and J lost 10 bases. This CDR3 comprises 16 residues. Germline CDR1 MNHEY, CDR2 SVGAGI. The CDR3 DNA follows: TGTGCCAGCAGTTCAACCACGGACAGGGTGGGGTCACCCCTCCACTTT. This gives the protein CASSSTTDRVGSPLHF.